The entry below describes one TCR beta chain. Its specificity is not known. The germline V gene has CDR1 SQVTM and CDR2 ANQGSEA. CDR3 length: 15 residues. V dropped 4 bases and J dropped 6 bases, with 18 bases sitting between them. Use of 60 Vbeta and 13 Jbeta primers characterized the PCR. The table came from immunoSEQ multiplex PCR; TCRdb's copy has only in-frame clones and leaves some out. The profile shows about 140,000 clones, approximately 8.9% of them singletons. This sample stems from a study of cytomegalovirus exposure and HLA in healthy donors. Study-level points and caveats: Most CMV-associated TCR beta chains were later found to appear HLA-restricted. For cytomegalovirus status, the classifier reportedly gave diagnoses with high specificity and sensitivity.

Sequencing input: PBMCs. The receptor was isolated from a woman between 40 and 50 years old in good health and CMV-seropositive. The chain has TRBV29-1 and TRBJ2-2; D unresolved. CDR3: CSVAIGRVGPGELFF. Written as DNA, the CDR3 is TGCAGCGTTGCCATTGGCCGGGTGGGTCCCGGGGAGCTGTTTTTT.